Each of the 9 T cell receptor beta chains below was sequenced from the same sample in a study of blood T cell repertoires in COVID-19. Here immunoSEQ multiplex PCR was the method, and the copy in TCRdb shows in-frame clones only, minus some. The sample shows approximately 100,000 clones, roughly 90% of them seen only once. Sequencing was carried out using peripheral blood. The source of these receptors is a woman aged 60-75 years with acute or convalescent COVID-19.

This clone was seen just once. This chain connects TRBV12-5 to TRBJ2-1; TRBD2 matches 12 bases. V shed 1 base, J shed 7 bases, and the junction held 8 bases outside the gene matches. Germline CDR1 is LGHNT and CDR2 is FRNRAP. CDR3 size: 17 residues. CDR3 sequence (DNA): TGTGCTAGTGGTTTGGCCCCCCTAGCGGGAGGGCCAAATGAGCAGTTCTTC. Amino acid sequence: CASGLAPLAGGPNEQFF.

The rearrangement uses TRBV27 and TRBJ1-1; D call uncertain. The CDR3 sequence is 15 residues long. CDR1 is MNHEY and CDR2 is SMNVEV in the germline V gene (reference sequence). Trimming removed 6 bases at V and 5 bases at J, with 19 bases between. CDR3 loop: CASSPRSARGTEAFF. As DNA, the CDR3 is TGTGCCAGCAGCCCTCGCAGTGCCCGGGGTACTGAAGCTTTCTTT.

This sequence joins TRBV3-1 (or the pseudogene TRBV3-2) and TRBJ1-3; maybe TRBD1 (5 bases). The germline CDR1 and CDR2 sequences are LGHDT and YNNKEL (reference sequence). Trimming stripped 2 bases from V and 1 base from J, with 9 bases between. The CDR3 contains 15 residues. CDR3 loop: CASSQQGGSGNTIYF. The CDR3 region has the DNA TGTGCCAGCAGCCAACAGGGAGGTTCTGGAAACACCATATATTTT.

This clone was counted a single time. The genes are TRBV27 and TRBJ2-1; TRBD2 matches at 7 bases. CDR3 size: 15 residues. CDR1 is MNHEY and CDR2 is SMNVEV in the germline V gene (reference sequence). V was pared by 5 bases and J by 9 bases, with 13 bases of the junction left unmatched. Written as DNA, the CDR3 is TGTGCCAGCAGTCTTCCGGGAGGCATAGGTGGTGAGCAGTTCTTC. Its protein is CASSLPGGIGGEQFF.

V gene TRBV28 combines with J gene TRBJ2-2, with a weak D call TRBD1 (5 bases). Germline lookup yields CDR1 MDHEN and CDR2 SYDVKM. The CDR3 extends over 18 amino acids. V dropped 4 bases and J dropped 0 bases, with 18 bases sitting between them. The CDR3 sequence: CASSSPPPTDANTGELFF. Here the CDR3 DNA reads TGTGCCAGCAGTTCCCCCCCACCGACAGACGCGAACACCGGGGAGCTGTTTTTT.

The chain has TRBV24-1 and TRBJ2-5, with a tentative D call TRBD1 (6 bases). CDR3 length: 15 amino acids. The V end lost 5 bases, the J end lost 4 bases, and 16 bases lay between the germline ends. CDR1 and CDR2 (germline): KGHDR, SFDVKD. The CDR3 DNA follows: TGTGCCACCAGTGCACCTACAGGGATCAGAGAGACCCAGTACTTC. It translates to CATSAPTGIRETQYF.

This clone occurred once. The chain links TRBV19 to TRBJ1-1; D unresolved. The V and J ends lost 5 bases and 0 bases respectively, with 7 bases between them. This CDR3 is built from 13 residues. CDR1 and CDR2 (germline): LNHDA, SQIVND (reference sequence). The CDR3 sequence: CASSDSMNTEAFF. In DNA form, the CDR3 reads TGTGCCAGTAGTGATAGTATGAACACTGAAGCTTTCTTT.

The chain has TRBV29-1 and TRBJ2-7; D is possibly TRBD2 (7 bases). This CDR3 spans 13 amino acids. Germline V gives CDR1 SQVTM, CDR2 ANQGSEA. Trimming removed 7 bases from V and 2 bases from J, with 15 bases in between. CDR3 sequence: CSASQGGAYEQYF. DNA for the CDR3: TGCAGCGCTTCCCAAGGGGGGGCCTACGAGCAGTACTTC.

The genes are TRBV3-1 (or the pseudogene TRBV3-2) and TRBJ1-1; D call uncertain. V lost 3 bases, J lost 5 bases, and 16 bases lay in between. The CDR3 runs to 15 residues. Germline CDR1 and CDR2: LGHDT and YNNKEL (reference sequence). The CDR3 protein is CASSHRTGSGTEAFF. The CDR3 DNA is TGTGCCAGCAGCCACCGGACGGGGTCCGGTACTGAAGCTTTCTTT.